This TCR beta chain was found in a study of blood T cell repertoires in COVID-19. Study context: Spain, Italy and the United States supplied samples that represented acute and convalescent COVID-19.

The authors' processing: Counts of nucleated cells, estimated from reference gene primer amplification, were obtained. Profiling relied on immunoSEQ multiplex PCR, and the TCRdb table lists in-frame clones only, not all of them. The DNA gave D and trimming, while V, J and clone size come from that table. The table lists roughly 140,000 clones, under 90% of them singletons. V gave up 10 bases and J gave up 2 bases; unmatched junction bases: 12. The CDR3 runs to 15 residues. The germline gives CDR1 ENHRY, CDR2 SYGVKD. The rearrangement uses TRBV10-3 and TRBJ2-3; 7 nucleotides line up with TRBD2. The TCR sequence derives from a human donor in a cohort sampled during active COVID-19. The sample comprised peripheral blood. The CDR3, as DNA: TGTGCCAGCAGGGCTTCTAGCGGACTCACAGATACGCAGTATTTT. Its protein is CASRASSGLTDTQYF.